This TCR beta chain was recovered during a study of blood T cell repertoires in COVID-19. Study details: There were acute and convalescent COVID-19 samples, and they came from the United States, Italy and Spain. From T cells, B-cell-depleted T cells, or PBMCs came the material, which was cDNA or gDNA.

Original handling: How many nucleated cells were present was estimated from reference gene primer amplification. Measured with immunoSEQ multiplex PCR; TCRdb has only the in-frame clones, and not every one. V, J and clone size are taken as reported in that table, and D and trimming were inferred from the DNA itself. Counted here are approximately 150,000 clones, just over 85% occurring once; the ten biggest clones make up roughly 3.4%. The specimen sequenced was peripheral blood. This sequence was found in a man in his 70s with acute or convalescent COVID-19.

The CDR3 nucleotides read TGTGCCAGCAGCGTTACACAGGGGGGTTCCTACAATGAGCAGTTCTTC. Its protein is CASSVTQGGSYNEQFF. The genes are TRBV7-3 and TRBJ2-1; TRBD1 aligns across 8 bases. The CDR3 totals 16 residues. The J segment lost 1 base and the V segment lost 5 bases, leaving 7 bases of the junction unmatched. Germline V gives CDR1 SGHTA, CDR2 FQGTGA.